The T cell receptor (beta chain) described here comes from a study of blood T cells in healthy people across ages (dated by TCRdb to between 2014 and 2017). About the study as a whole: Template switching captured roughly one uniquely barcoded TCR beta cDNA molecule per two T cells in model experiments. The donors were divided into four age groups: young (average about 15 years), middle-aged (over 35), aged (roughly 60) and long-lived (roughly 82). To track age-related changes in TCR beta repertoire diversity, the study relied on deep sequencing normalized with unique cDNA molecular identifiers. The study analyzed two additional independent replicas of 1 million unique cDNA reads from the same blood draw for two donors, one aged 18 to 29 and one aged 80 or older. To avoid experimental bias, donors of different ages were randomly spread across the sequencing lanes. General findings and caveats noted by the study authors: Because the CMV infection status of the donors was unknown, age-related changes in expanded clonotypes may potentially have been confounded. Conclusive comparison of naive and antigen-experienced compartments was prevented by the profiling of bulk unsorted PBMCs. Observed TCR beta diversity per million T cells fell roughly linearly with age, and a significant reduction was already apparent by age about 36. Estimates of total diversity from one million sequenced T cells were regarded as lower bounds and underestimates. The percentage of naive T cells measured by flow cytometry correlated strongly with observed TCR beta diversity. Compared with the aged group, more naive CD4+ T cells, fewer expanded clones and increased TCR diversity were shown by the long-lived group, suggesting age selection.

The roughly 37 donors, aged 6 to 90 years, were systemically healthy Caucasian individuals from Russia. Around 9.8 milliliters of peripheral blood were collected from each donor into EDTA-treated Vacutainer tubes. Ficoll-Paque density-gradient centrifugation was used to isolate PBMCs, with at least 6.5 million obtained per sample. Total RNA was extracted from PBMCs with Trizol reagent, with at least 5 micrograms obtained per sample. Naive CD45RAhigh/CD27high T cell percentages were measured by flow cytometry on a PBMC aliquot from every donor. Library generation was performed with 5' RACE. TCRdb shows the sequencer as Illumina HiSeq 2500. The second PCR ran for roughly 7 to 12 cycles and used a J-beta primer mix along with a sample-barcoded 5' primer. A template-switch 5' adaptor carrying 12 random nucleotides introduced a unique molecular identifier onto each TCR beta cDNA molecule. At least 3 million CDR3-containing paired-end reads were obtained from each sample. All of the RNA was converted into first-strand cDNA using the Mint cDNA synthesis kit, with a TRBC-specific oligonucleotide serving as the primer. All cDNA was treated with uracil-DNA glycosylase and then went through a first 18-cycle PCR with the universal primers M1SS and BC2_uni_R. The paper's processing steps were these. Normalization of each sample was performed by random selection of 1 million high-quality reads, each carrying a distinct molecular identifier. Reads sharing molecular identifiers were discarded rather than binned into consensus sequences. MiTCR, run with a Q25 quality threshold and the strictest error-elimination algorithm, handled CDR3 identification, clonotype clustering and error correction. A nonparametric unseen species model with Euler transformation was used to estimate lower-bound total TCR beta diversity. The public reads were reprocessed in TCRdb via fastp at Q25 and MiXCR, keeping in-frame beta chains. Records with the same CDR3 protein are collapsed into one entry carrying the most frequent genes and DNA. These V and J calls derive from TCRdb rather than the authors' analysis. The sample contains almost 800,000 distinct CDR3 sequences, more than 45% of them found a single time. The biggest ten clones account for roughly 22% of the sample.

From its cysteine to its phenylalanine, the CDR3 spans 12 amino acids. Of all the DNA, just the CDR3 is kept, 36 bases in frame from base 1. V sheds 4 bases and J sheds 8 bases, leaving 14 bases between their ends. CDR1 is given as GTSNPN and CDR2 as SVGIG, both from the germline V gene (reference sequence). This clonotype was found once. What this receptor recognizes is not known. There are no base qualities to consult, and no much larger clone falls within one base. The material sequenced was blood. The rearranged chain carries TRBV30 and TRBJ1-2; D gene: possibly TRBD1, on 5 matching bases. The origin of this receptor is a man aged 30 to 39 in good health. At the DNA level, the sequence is TGTGCCTGGAATAGACCGGGGGACGGCTACACCTTC. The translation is CAWNRPGDGYTF.